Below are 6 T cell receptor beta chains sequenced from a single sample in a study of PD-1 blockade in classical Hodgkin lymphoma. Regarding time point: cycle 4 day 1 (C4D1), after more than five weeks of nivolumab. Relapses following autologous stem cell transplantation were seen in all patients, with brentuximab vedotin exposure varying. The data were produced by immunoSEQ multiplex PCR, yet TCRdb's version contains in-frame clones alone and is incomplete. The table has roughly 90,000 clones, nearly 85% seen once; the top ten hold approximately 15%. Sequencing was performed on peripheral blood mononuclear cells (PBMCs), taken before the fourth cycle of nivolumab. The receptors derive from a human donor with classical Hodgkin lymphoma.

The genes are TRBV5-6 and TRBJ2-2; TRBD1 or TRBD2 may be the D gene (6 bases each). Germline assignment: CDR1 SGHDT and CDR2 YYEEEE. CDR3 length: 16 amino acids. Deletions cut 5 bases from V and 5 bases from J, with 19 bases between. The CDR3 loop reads CASSRVLGGGTGELFF. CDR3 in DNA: TGTGCCAGCAGTCGAGTACTAGGGGGAGGTACCGGGGAGCTGTTTTTT.

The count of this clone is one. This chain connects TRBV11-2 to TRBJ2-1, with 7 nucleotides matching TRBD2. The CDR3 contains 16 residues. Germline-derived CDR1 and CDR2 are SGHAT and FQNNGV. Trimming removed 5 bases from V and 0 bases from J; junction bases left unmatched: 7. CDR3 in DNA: TGTGCCAGCAGCCTCCAAGCGGGGACCTCCTACAATGAGCAGTTCTTC. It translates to CASSLQAGTSYNEQFF.

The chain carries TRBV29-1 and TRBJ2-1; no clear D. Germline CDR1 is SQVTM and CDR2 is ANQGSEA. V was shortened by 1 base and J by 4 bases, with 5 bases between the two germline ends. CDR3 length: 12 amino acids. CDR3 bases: TGCAGCGTTGAAGGTCGGTACAATGAGCAGTTCTTC. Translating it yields CSVEGRYNEQFF.

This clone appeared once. This CDR3 is CASSAVGSWGTEAFF. The CDR3 DNA sequence: TGTGCCAGCAGCGCCGTCGGGTCCTGGGGCACTGAAGCTTTCTTT. The chain combines TRBV9 with TRBJ1-1; unclear D gene. V lost 3 bases, J lost 4 bases, and 16 bases lay in between. This CDR3 has 15 residues. Germline CDR1 is SGDLS and CDR2 is YYNGEE.

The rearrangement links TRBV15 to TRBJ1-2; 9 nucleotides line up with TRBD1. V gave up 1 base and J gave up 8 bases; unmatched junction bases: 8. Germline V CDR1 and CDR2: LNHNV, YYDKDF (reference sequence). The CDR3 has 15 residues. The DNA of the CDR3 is TGTGCCACCAGCAGAGTGGGACAGGGACTTTTGGGCTACACCTTC. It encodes CATSRVGQGLLGYTF.

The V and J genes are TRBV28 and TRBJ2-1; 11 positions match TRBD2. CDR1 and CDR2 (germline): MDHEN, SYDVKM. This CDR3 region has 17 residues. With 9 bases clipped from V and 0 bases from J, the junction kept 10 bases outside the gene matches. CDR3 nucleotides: TGTGCCAGTACTAGCGGGGGCCGCCCGAGCTCCTACAATGAGCAGTTCTTC. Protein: CASTSGGRPSSYNEQFF.